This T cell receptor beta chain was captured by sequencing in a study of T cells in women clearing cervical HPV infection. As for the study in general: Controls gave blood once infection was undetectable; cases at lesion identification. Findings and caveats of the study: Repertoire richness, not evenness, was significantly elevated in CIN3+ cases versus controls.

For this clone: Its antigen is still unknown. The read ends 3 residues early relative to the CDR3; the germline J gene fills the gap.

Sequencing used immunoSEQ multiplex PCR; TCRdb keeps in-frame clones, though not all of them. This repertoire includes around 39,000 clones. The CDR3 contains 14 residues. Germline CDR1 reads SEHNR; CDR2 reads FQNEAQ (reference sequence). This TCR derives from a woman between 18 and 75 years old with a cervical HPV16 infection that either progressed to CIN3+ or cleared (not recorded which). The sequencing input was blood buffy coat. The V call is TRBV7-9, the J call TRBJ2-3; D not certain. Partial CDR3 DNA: TGTGCCAGCAGCTTACTCATGGCACAAGAGACG. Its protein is CASSLLMAQET. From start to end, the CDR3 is CASSLLMAQETQYF.